The T cell receptor (beta chain) under discussion was sequenced for a study of cytomegalovirus exposure and HLA in healthy donors. Overall study context: Early released data had about 80 million unique TCRs, all coming from HLA-typed donors. Study-level findings and limits: The authors listed around 150 TCR beta chains as cytomegalovirus-associated. The authors reported that TCR beta sequences could predict HLA-A and HLA-B alleles. These predictions were accurate for most subjects in the first cohort. An analysis that was carried out later associated 16,951 TCR beta sequences with HLA alleles at 0.05 false discovery rate.

Primers included in the PCR were 60 Vbeta and 13 Jbeta primers. Sequenced by immunoSEQ multiplex PCR; TCRdb stores in-frame clones only, minus some. The data contain under 150,000 clones, over 60% of them singletons. The J segment lost 0 bases and the V segment lost 4 bases, leaving 5 bases of the junction unmatched. Germline CDR1 and CDR2: SGHRS and YFSETQ. The CDR3 length is 16 residues. This clone was seen more than once but under ten times. Its antigen remains unknown. Input material: PBMCs. The chain links TRBV5-1 to TRBJ2-1, with TRBD1 matching 9 bases. The source of this sequence is a woman aged 45-65 years in good health and CMV-seronegative. The CDR3 loop is CASSAPGQGSYNEQFF. The CDR3 DNA follows: TGCGCCAGCAGCGCCCCGGGACAGGGCTCCTACAATGAGCAGTTCTTC. Variable domain in full (rest from reference TRBV5-1 and TRBJ2-1): KAGVTQTPRYLIKTRGQQVTLSCSPISGHRSVSWYQQTPGQGLQFLFEYFSETQRNKGNFPGRFSGRQFSNSRSEMNVSTLELGDSALYLCASSAPGQGSYNEQFFGPGTRLTVL.